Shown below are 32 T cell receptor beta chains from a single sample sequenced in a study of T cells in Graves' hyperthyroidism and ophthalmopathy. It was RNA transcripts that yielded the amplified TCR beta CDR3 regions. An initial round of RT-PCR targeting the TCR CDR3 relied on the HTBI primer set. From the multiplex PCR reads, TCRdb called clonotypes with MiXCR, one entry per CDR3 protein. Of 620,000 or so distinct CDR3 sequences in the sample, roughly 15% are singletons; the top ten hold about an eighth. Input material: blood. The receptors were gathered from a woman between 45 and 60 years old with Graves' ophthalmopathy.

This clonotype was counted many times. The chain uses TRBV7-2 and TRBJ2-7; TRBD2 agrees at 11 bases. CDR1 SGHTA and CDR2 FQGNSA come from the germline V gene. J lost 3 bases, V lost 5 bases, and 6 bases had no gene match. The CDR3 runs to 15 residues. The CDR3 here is CASSRRTSGLYEQYF. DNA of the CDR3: TGTGCCAGCAGCCGGCGGACTAGCGGGCTCTACGAGCAGTACTTC.

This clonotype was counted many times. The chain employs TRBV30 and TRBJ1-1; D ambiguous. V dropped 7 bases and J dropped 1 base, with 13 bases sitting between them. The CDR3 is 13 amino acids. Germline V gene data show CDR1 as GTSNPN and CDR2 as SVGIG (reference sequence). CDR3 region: CASPGFSNTEAFF. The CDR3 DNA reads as TGTGCCTCTCCGGGTTTTTCGAACACTGAAGCTTTCTTT.

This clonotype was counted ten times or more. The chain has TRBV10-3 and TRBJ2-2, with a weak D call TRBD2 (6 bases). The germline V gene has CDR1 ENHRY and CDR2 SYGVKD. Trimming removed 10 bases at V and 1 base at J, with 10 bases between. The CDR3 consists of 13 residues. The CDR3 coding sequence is TGTGCCAGCACGCGGGAGAACACCGGGGAGCTGTTTTTT. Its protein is CASTRENTGELFF.

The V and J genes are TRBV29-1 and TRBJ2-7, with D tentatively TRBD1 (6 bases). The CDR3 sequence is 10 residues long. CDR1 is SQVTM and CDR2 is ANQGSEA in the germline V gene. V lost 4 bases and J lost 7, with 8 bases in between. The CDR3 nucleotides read TGCAGCGTTGGAGGGGGTGAGCAGTACTTC. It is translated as CSVGGGEQYF.

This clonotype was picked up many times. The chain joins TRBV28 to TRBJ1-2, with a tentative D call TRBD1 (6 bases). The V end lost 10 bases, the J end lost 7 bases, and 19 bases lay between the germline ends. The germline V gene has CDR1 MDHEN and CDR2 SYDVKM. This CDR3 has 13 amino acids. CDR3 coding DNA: TGTGCCATAGGGGGACTCCGGGGAGGTGGCTACACCTTC. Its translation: CAIGGLRGGGYTF.

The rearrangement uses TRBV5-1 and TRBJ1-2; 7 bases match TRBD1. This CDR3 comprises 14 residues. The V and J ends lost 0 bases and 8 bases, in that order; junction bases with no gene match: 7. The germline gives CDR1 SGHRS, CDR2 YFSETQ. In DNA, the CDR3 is TGCGCCAGCAGCTTGGCTCTTAGGGGGCTAGGCTACACCTTC. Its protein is CASSLALRGLGYTF.

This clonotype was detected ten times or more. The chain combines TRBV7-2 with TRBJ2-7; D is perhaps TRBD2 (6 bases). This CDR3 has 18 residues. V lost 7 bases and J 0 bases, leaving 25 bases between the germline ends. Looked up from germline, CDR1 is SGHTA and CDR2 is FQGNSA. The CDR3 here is CASTLGASVAVSSYEQYF. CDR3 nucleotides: TGTGCCAGCACCCTTGGGGCTTCGGTAGCGGTCAGCTCCTACGAGCAGTACTTC.

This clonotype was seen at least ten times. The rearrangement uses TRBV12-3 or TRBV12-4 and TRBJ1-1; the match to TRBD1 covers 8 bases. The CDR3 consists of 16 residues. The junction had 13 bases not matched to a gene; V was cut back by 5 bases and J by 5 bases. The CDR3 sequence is CASSPRTGLLSTEAFF. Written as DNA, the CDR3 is TGTGCCAGCAGTCCCCGGACAGGGCTGTTATCAACTGAAGCTTTCTTT.

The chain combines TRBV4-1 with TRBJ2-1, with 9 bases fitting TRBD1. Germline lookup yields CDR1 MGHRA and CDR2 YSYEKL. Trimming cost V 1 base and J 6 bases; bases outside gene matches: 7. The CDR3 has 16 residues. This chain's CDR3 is CASSQGGTGFINEQFF. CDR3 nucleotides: TGCGCCAGCAGCCAAGGTGGGACAGGGTTTATCAATGAGCAGTTCTTC.

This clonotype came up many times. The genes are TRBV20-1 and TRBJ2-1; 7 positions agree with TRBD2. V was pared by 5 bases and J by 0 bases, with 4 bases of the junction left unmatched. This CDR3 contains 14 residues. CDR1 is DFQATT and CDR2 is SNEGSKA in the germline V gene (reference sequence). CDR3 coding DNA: TGCAGTGCTGGTAGCGGGCACTCCTACAATGAGCAGTTCTTC. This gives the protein CSAGSGHSYNEQFF.

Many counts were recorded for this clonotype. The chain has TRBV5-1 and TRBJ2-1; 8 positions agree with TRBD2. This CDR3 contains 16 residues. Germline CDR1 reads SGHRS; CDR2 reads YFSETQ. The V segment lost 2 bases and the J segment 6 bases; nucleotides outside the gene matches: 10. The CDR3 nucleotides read TGCGCCAGCAGCTTAGGAGCGGGAGTAAGCTCCAATGAGCAGTTCTTC. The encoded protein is CASSLGAGVSSNEQFF.

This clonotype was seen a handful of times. The CDR3 spells CASSIIGIGNQPQHF. CDR3 in DNA: TGTGCCAGTAGTATTATTGGCATCGGCAATCAGCCCCAGCATTTT. The chain uses TRBV19 and TRBJ1-5, with no clear D. The germline V gene has CDR1 LNHDA and CDR2 SQIVND (reference sequence). V was shortened by 3 bases and J by 2 bases, with 11 bases between the two germline ends. The CDR3 runs to 15 residues.

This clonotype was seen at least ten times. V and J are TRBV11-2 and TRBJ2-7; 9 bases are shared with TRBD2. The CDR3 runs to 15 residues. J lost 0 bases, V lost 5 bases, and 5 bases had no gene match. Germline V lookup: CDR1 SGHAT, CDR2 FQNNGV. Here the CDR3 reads CASSMGLAFSYEQYF. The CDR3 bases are TGTGCCAGCAGCATGGGACTAGCTTTCTCCTACGAGCAGTACTTC.

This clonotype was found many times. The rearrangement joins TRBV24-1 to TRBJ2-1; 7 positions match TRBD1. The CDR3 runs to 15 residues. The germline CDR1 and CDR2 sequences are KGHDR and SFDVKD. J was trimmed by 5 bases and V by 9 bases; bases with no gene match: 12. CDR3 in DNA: TGTGCCACCGGGAGACCCGGGACAGACGACAATGAGCAGTTCTTC. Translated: CATGRPGTDDNEQFF.

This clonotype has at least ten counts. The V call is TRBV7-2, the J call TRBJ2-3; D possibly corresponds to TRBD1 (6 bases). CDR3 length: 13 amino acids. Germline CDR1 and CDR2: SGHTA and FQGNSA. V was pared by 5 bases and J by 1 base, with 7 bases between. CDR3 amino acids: CASSRQGTDTQYF. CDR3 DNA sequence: TGTGCCAGCAGCCGACAGGGCACAGATACGCAGTATTTT.

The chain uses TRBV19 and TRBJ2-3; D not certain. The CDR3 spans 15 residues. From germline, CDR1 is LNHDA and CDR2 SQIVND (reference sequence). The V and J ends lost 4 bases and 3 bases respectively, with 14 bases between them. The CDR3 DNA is TGTGCCAGTAGTACGGCCGGGCGACTGACAGATACGCAGTATTTT. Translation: CASSTAGRLTDTQYF.

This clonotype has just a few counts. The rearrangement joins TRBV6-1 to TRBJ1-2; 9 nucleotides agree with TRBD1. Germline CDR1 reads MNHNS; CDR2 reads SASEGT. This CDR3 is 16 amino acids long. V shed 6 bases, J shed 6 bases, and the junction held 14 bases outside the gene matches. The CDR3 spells CASSYAGTGLSDGYTF. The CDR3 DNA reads TGTGCCAGCAGCTACGCCGGGACAGGGCTTTCAGATGGCTACACCTTC.

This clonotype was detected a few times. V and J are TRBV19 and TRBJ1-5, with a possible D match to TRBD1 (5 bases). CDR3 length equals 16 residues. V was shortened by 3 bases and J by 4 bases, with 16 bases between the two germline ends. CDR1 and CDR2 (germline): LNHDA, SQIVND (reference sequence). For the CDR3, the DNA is TGTGCCAGTAGTATTGGAGGAGCGGGGGGAAATCAGCCCCAGCATTTT. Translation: CASSIGGAGGNQPQHF.

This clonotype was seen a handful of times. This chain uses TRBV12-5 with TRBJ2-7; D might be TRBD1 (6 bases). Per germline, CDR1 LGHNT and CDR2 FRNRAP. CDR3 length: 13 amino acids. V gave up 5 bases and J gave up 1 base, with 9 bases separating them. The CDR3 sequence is CASGADRSYEQYF. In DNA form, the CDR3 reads TGTGCTAGTGGTGCGGACAGATCCTACGAGCAGTACTTC.

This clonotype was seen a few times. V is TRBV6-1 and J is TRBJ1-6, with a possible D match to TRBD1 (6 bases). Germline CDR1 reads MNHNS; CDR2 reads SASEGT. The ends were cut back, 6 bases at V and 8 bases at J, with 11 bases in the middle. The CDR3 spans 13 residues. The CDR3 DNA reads TGTGCCAGCAGGGGGGGGCTTGATTCACCCCTCCACTTT. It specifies CASRGGLDSPLHF.

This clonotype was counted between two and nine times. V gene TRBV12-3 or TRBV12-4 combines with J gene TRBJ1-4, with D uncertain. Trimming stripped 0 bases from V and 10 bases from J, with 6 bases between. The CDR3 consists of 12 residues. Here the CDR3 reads CASSLAGPKLFF. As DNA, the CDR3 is TGTGCCAGCAGTTTAGCGGGTCCAAAACTGTTTTTT.

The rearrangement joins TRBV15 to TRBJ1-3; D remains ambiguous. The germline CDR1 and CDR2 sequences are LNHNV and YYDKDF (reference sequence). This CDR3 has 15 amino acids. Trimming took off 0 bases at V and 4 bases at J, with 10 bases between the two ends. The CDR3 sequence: CATSRDAGLGNTIYF. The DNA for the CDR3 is TGTGCCACCAGCAGAGATGCGGGGTTAGGAAACACCATATATTTT.

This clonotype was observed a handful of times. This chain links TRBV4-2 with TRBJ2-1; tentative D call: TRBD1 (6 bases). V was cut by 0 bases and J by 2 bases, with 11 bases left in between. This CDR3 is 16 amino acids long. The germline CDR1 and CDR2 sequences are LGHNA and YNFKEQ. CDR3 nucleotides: TGTGCCAGCAGCCAAGAGGGGGCCCAGACCTACAATGAGCAGTTCTTC. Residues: CASSQEGAQTYNEQFF.

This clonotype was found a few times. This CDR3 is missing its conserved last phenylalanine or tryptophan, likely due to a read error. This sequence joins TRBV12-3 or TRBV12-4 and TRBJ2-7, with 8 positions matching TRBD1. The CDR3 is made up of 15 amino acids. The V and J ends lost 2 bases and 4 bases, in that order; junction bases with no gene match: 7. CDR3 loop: CASSLSSQGAYEQYS. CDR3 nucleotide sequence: TGTGCCAGCAGTTTAAGTAGTCAGGGGGCTTACGAGCAGTACTCC.

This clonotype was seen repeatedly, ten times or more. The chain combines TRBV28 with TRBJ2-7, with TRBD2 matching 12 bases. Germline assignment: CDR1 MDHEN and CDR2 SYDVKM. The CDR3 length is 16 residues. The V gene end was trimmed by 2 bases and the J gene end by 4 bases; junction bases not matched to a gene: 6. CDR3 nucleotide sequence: TGTGCCAGCAGTTTACCGCTAGCGGGAGGGACTTACGAGCAGTACTTC. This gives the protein CASSLPLAGGTYEQYF.

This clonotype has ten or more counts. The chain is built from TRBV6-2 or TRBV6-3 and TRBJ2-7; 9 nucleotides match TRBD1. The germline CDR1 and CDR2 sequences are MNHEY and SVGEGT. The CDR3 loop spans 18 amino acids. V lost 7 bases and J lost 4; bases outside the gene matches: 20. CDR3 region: CASTYGWSPGQGKYEQYF. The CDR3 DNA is TGTGCCAGCACCTACGGGTGGTCGCCGGGACAGGGAAAATACGAGCAGTACTTC.

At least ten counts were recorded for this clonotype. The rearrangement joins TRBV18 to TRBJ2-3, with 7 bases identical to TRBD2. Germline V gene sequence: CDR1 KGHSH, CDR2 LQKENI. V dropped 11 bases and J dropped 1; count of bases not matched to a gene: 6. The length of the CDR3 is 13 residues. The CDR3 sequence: CASNAGGTDTQYF. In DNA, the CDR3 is TGTGCCTCCAACGCGGGAGGCACAGATACGCAGTATTTT.

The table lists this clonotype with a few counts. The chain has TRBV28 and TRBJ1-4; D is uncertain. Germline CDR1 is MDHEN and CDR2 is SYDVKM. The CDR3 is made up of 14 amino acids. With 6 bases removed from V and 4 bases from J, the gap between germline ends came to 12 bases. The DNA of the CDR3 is TGTGCCAGCAGCCCAGGTCTAGGTAATGAAAAACTGTTTTTT. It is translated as CASSPGLGNEKLFF.

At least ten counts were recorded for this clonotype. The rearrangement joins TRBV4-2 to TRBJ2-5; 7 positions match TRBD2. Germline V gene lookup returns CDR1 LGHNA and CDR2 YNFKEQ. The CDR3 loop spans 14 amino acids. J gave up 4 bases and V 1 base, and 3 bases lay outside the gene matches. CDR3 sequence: CASSQGTRGETQYF. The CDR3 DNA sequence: TGTGCCAGCAGCCAAGGGACTAGGGGAGAGACCCAGTACTTC.

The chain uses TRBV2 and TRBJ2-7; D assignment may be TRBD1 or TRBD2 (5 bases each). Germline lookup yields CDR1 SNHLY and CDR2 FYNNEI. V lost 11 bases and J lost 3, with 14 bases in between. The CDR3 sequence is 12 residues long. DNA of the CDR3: TGTGCCGGGACCCAGGATGACTACGAGCAGTACTTC. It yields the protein CAGTQDDYEQYF.

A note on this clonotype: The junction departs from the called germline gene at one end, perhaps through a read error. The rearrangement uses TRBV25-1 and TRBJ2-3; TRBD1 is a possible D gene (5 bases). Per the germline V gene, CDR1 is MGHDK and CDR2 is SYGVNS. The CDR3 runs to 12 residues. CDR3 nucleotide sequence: TGTGCCAGCAGTGAAACGACAGCTACGCAGTATTTT. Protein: CASSETTATQYF.

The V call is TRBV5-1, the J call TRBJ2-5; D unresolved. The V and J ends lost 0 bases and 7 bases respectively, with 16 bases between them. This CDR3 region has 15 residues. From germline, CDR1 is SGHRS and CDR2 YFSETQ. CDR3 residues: CASSLETRFLGTQYF. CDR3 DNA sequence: TGCGCCAGCAGCTTGGAGACTCGATTTCTCGGGACCCAGTACTTC.